The 7 T cell receptor beta chains below come from one sample, sequenced in a study of T cells in Graves' hyperthyroidism and ophthalmopathy. The source material, RNA transcripts, was used to amplify TCR beta CDR3 regions. RT-PCR in the first round (using the HTBI primer set) targeted the TCR CDR3. TCRdb called the multiplex PCR reads again in MiXCR, with one record for every CDR3 protein. The table shows about 350,000 distinct CDR3 sequences, with over 11% occurring only once. Sample: blood. These receptors all come from a woman in her twenties or thirties with Graves' hyperthyroidism.

A few counts support this clonotype. The genes are TRBV9 and TRBJ2-5, with D unclear. Trimming took off 0 bases at V and 4 bases at J, with 13 bases between the two ends. This CDR3 is 15 amino acids long. From germline, CDR1 is SGDLS and CDR2 YYNGEE. For the CDR3, the DNA is TGTGCCAGCAGCGTAGCCCCCCTGGCTGTAGAGACCCAGTACTTC. This gives the protein CASSVAPLAVETQYF.

This clonotype was seen at least ten times. The V gene is TRBV11-3, the J gene TRBJ1-1, with D perhaps matching TRBD1 (5 bases). From germline, CDR1 is SGHNT and CDR2 YENEEA. With 0 bases removed from V and 7 bases from J, the gap between germline ends came to 9 bases. The CDR3 is 13 amino acids. The CDR3 is CASSLDHQGEAFF. CDR3 coding DNA: TGTGCCAGCAGCTTAGATCATCAGGGTGAAGCTTTCTTT.

The sample holds a few counts of this clonotype. The chain couples TRBV29-1 to TRBJ2-7; 8 bases match TRBD2. CDR1 SQVTM and CDR2 ANQGSEA come from the germline V gene. J gave up 4 bases and V 6 bases, and 11 bases lay outside the gene matches. The CDR3 extends over 14 amino acids. CDR3 in amino acids: CSVGVSGKNYEQYF. In DNA, the CDR3 is TGCAGCGTCGGTGTTAGCGGGAAAAATTACGAGCAGTACTTC.

The table lists this clonotype with many counts. The V gene is TRBV28, the J gene TRBJ1-1; 8 bases match TRBD1. The germline gives CDR1 MDHEN, CDR2 SYDVKM. The trim removed 10 bases at V and 1 base at J, leaving 5 bases unmatched. The CDR3 runs to 13 residues. The CDR3 DNA reads TGTGCCACCAGCGGGACAGGGAACACTGAAGCTTTCTTT. It yields the protein CATSGTGNTEAFF.

This clonotype has a handful of counts. The chain has TRBV9 and TRBJ1-1, with 9 bases matching TRBD1. Germline lookup yields CDR1 SGDLS and CDR2 YYNGEE. The CDR3 sequence is 15 residues long. V dropped 0 bases and J dropped 1; count of bases not matched to a gene: 1. CDR3 DNA sequence: TGTGCCAGCAGCGTAGTACAGGGGGCGAACACTGAAGCTTTCTTT. Encoded protein: CASSVVQGANTEAFF.

This clonotype was recorded at least ten times. V usage is TRBV28 and J usage is TRBJ2-1; D unclear. There are 17 residues in the CDR3. Trimming took off 8 bases at V and 3 bases at J, with 23 bases between the two ends. Per germline, CDR1 MDHEN and CDR2 SYDVKM. The CDR3 is CASAVSGPSQLYNEQFF. DNA for the CDR3: TGTGCCAGCGCAGTTTCTGGGCCCAGTCAACTCTACAATGAGCAGTTCTTC. Filled out from reference TRBV28 and TRBJ2-1, the complete variable domain reads DVKVTQSSRYLVKRTGEKVFLECVQDMDHENMFWYRQDPGLGLRLIYFSYDVKMKEKGDIPEGYSVSREKKERFSLILESASTNQTSMYLCASAVSGPSQLYNEQFFGPGTRLTVL.

This clonotype was counted ten times or more. This chain joins TRBV6-2 or TRBV6-3 and TRBJ2-2; D gene uncertain. Trimming removed 3 bases from V and 4 bases from J, with 18 bases in between. CDR1 MNHEY and CDR2 SVGEGT come from the germline V gene. The CDR3 is 17 residues long. CDR3 sequence (DNA): TGTGCCAGCAGTTATTTTCGGCACGTCTCATCCACCGGGGAGCTGTTTTTT. It encodes CASSYFRHVSSTGELFF.